Sequencing of this T cell receptor (beta chain) was carried out in a study of CD8 T cells in ankylosing spondylitis. The V gene's germline CDR1 is SGHDN and CDR2 FVKESK. With 4 bases removed from V and 0 bases from J, the gap between germline ends came to 13 bases. The CDR3 is 15 amino acids. Each CDR3 protein gets one entry after TCRdb re-called the 5' RACE reads with MiXCR. The sample consists of hundreds of thousands of distinct CDR3 sequences, approximately 22% of them appearing once. Study-level points and caveats: Disease-linked clones bore a CD8+ phenotype, appearing relatively rarely in peripheral blood.

A word on this clonotype: Its antigen is still unknown.

The J gene is TRBJ2-7, the V gene TRBV14; D is perhaps TRBD2 (6 bases). Sequencing was carried out using blood, either unsorted or a sorted T cell fraction (not recorded which). This TCR was recovered from a male donor with ankylosing spondylitis or in good health (not recorded which). CDR3 nucleotide sequence: TGTGCCAGCAGCCGGGACTTCGTGAACTCCTACGAGCAGTACTTC. Translating it yields CASSRDFVNSYEQYF.